These 21 T cell receptor beta chains originate from one sample sequenced in a study of human T cells and chemical hapten exposure. Each CDR3 protein gets one entry after TCRdb re-called the RACE reads with MiXCR. The table has around 67,000 distinct CDR3 sequences, about 8.5% seen once. Sample time point: patch test 2, 6 weeks after DPC sensitization. Described treatment: therapeutic diphenylcyclopropenone sensitization with weekly scalp DPC. The material sequenced was whole blood, taken in connection with sensitization to the hapten diphenylcyclopropenone (DPC). The receptors derive from a woman in her forties or fifties with alopecia areata. Some clones in this sample may be carry-over from other donors' samples.

This chain links TRBV12-3 or TRBV12-4 with TRBJ2-2; D is possibly TRBD1 (6 bases). Trimming cost V 2 bases and J 5 bases, with 18 bases left between them. The CDR3 extends over 17 amino acids. DNA for the CDR3: TGTGCCAGCAGTTTAAATGTCGGGCAGGGGAAGACCGGGGAGCTGTTTTTT. Translated, it gives CASSLNVGQGKTGELFF.

The chain joins TRBV5-1 to TRBJ1-4; the D gene is possibly TRBD1 (5 bases). CDR1 and CDR2 from the germline V gene are SGHRS and YFSETQ. This CDR3 is 17 amino acids long. Deletions cut 1 base from V and 0 bases from J, with 13 bases between. CDR3 protein: CASSLMAGGTTNEKLFF. The CDR3 region has the DNA TGCGCCAGCAGCTTGATGGCGGGGGGGACAACTAATGAAAAACTGTTTTTT.

J is TRBJ2-3 and V is TRBV5-1, with 11 bases aligning to TRBD2. Germline-derived CDR1 and CDR2 are SGHRS and YFSETQ. The CDR3 length is 18 residues. V lost 0 bases and J lost 7; bases outside the gene matches: 13. The DNA of the CDR3 is TGCGCCAGCAGCTTGGGCCCCCAACTAGCGGGAGTAGGACATACGCAGTATTTT. Its translation is CASSLGPQLAGVGHTQYF.

This chain uses TRBV6-5 with TRBJ2-3; no reliable D call. Germline V CDR1 and CDR2: MNHEY, SVGAGI. This CDR3 has 12 residues. The V end was cut by 4 bases, the J end by 7 bases, with 9 bases between. The CDR3 sequence: CASSSTGYTQYF. DNA of the CDR3: TGTGCCAGCAGTTCCACCGGGTATACGCAGTATTTT.

To note about this clonotype: A junction boundary mismatches the germline segment, possibly from a read error. The chain is built from TRBV10-3 and TRBJ2-6, with D unresolved. This CDR3 has 14 residues. Germline CDR1 reads ENHRY; CDR2 reads SYGVKD. CDR3: CAVSESDGANVLTF. The DNA for the CDR3 is TGTGCCGTCAGTGAGTCCGATGGGGCCAACGTCCTGACTTTC.

This clonotype was seen many times. The J gene is TRBJ1-5, the V gene TRBV3-1, with 9 bases matching TRBD1. V lost 4 bases, J lost 3 bases, and 4 bases stayed unmatched. Germline CDR1 and CDR2: LGHDT and YNNKEL (reference sequence). This CDR3 spans 15 amino acids. In nucleotides, the CDR3 is TGTGCCAGCAGCCCGACAGGGGGAATCAATCAGCCCCAGCATTTT. Protein sequence: CASSPTGGINQPQHF.

This chain links TRBV2 with TRBJ2-1; tentative D call: TRBD2 (5 bases). Deletions cut 1 base from V and 8 bases from J, with 15 bases between. The CDR3 spans 15 residues. Germline loops: CDR1 SNHLY, CDR2 FYNNEI. The CDR3 here is CASSEGFGVADEQFF. As DNA, the CDR3 is TGTGCCAGCAGTGAAGGGTTCGGGGTAGCCGATGAGCAGTTCTTC.

The chain is built from TRBV4-1 and TRBJ2-1; 7 nucleotides align to TRBD2. The V and J ends lost 0 bases and 10 bases, in that order; junction bases with no gene match: 9. Germline V CDR1 and CDR2: MGHRA, YSYEKL. CDR3 length: 15 amino acids. The CDR3 reads CASSQDPTRRGEQFF. CDR3 DNA: TGCGCCAGCAGCCAAGATCCGACGCGGCGGGGGGAGCAGTTCTTC.

This clonotype was detected a few times. The chain uses TRBV11-3 and TRBJ2-4; perhaps D is TRBD1 or TRBD2 (6 bases each). CDR3 size: 15 residues. CDR1 and CDR2 (germline): SGHNT, YENEEA. Trimming took 2 bases from V and 6 from J, leaving 14 bases between them. The CDR3 is CASSLTAGHGNIQYF. The CDR3 nucleotides are TGTGCCAGCAGCTTAACCGCGGGACACGGAAACATTCAGTACTTC.

The chain employs TRBV20-1 and TRBJ1-1; maybe TRBD1 (6 bases). The CDR3 covers 14 residues. Per germline, CDR1 DFQATT and CDR2 SNEGSKA (reference sequence). V was clipped by 5 bases and J by 0 bases, with 13 bases between them. CDR3 nucleotides: TGCAGTGCTGGCTTGGGGGCGATGAACACTGAAGCTTTCTTT. Protein product: CSAGLGAMNTEAFF.

This clonotype was found a few times. The chain carries TRBV12-3 or TRBV12-4 and TRBJ1-1, with D hard to call. This CDR3 spans 13 amino acids. V was clipped by 3 bases and J by 0 bases, with 5 bases between them. This CDR3 is CASSLKMNTEAFF. DNA of the CDR3: TGTGCCAGCAGTTTGAAAATGAACACTGAAGCTTTCTTT.

This clonotype showed up many times. The chain links TRBV20-1 to TRBJ1-6; D not resolved. Trimming removed 2 bases from V and 8 bases from J, with 7 bases in between. Germline lookup yields CDR1 DFQATT and CDR2 SNEGSKA (reference sequence). This CDR3 is built from 12 residues. The CDR3 DNA is TGCAGTGCTAGACACGCAGATTCACCCCTCCACTTT. Translating gives CSARHADSPLHF.

This clonotype was seen at least ten times. V usage is TRBV4-1 and J usage is TRBJ2-3; D is ambiguous. Germline V gene data show CDR1 as MGHRA and CDR2 as YSYEKL. Trimming removed 0 bases from V and 3 bases from J, with 4 bases in between. CDR3 size: 13 residues. As DNA, the CDR3 is TGCGCCAGCAGCCAAGATACGACAGATACGCAGTATTTT. Residues: CASSQDTTDTQYF.

V is TRBV20-1 and J is TRBJ2-7; the match to TRBD2 covers 7 bases. The CDR3 has 14 amino acids. CDR1 is DFQATT, CDR2 SNEGSKA, per germline (reference sequence). After removal of 6 bases from V and 0 bases from J, the junction contained 8 bases not matched to a gene. This CDR3 reads CSAPSRDYSYEQYF. For the CDR3, the DNA is TGCAGTGCACCGTCCCGGGACTACTCCTACGAGCAGTACTTC.

This clonotype was counted between two and nine times. V usage is TRBV29-1 and J usage is TRBJ2-7; TRBD2 might be the D (6 bases). Trimming stripped 3 bases from V and 0 bases from J, with 9 bases between. The CDR3 sequence is 13 residues long. Germline V gives CDR1 SQVTM, CDR2 ANQGSEA. This chain's CDR3 is CSVEAGLSYEQYF. The DNA for the CDR3 is TGCAGCGTTGAGGCGGGACTCTCCTACGAGCAGTACTTC.

The chain is built from TRBV6-1 and TRBJ2-3, with 10 bases aligning to TRBD2. Looked up from germline, CDR1 is MNHNS and CDR2 is SASEGT. Trimming removed 2 bases from V and 0 bases from J; junction bases left unmatched: 14. This CDR3 region has 20 residues. For the CDR3, the DNA is TGTGCCAGCAGTGAAAGGGCTAGCGGGAGCGGTACACCTAGCACAGATACGCAGTATTTT. Translated: CASSERASGSGTPSTDTQYF.

This clonotype was recorded many times. This rearrangement joins TRBV29-1 to TRBJ1-1; D gene ambiguous. The CDR3 has 11 residues. V lost 4 bases, J lost 6 bases, and 9 bases lay in between. Germline V gene lookup returns CDR1 SQVTM and CDR2 ANQGSEA. The CDR3 coding sequence is TGCAGCGTTGGAGTGTATCCTGAAGCTTTCTTT. Residues: CSVGVYPEAFF. Using reference TRBV29-1 and TRBJ1-1 for the parts outside the CDR3, the full variable domain is SAVISQKPSRDICQRGTSLTIQCQVDSQVTMMFWYRQQPGQSLTLIATANQGSEATYESGFVIDKFPISRPNLTFSTLTVSNMSPEDSSIYLCSVGVYPEAFFGQGTRLTVV.

This chain uses TRBV5-1 with TRBJ1-5, with D tentatively TRBD1 (5 bases). The germline V gene has CDR1 SGHRS and CDR2 YFSETQ. The length of the CDR3 is 16 residues. The ends were cut back, 4 bases at V and 9 bases at J, with 23 bases in the middle. For the CDR3, the DNA is TGCGCCAGCAGCCCTTTCGGAATGGGGGGAGAGGGGCCCCAGCATTTT. It codes for CASSPFGMGGEGPQHF.

This clonotype turned up a few times. CDR3 coding DNA: TGCAGTGCTAGAGCCCCCCTGGGTTCTAGCACAGATACGCAGTATTTT. Its translation is CSARAPLGSSTDTQYF. The chain recombines TRBV20-1 with TRBJ2-3, with no clear D. CDR3 length: 16 residues. Looked up from germline, CDR1 is DFQATT and CDR2 is SNEGSKA (reference sequence). Trimming shortened V by 1 base and J by 0 bases, and 14 bases separated the two germline ends.

The chain combines TRBV7-8 with TRBJ2-1, with 8 bases fitting TRBD1. The length of the CDR3 is 14 residues. Looked up from germline, CDR1 is SGHVS and CDR2 is FQNEAQ. V lost 8 bases to trimming and J lost 6 bases; unmatched junction nucleotides: 9. CDR3 in DNA: TGTGCCAGCCCCGGGACAGGAGGAATCAATGAGCAGTTCTTC. As protein: CASPGTGGINEQFF.

The gene calls are TRBV4-2 and TRBJ2-3; TRBD2 agrees at 10 bases. V dropped 6 bases and J dropped 3; count of bases not matched to a gene: 15. Germline-derived CDR1 and CDR2 are LGHNA and YNFKEQ. The CDR3 extends over 18 amino acids. The CDR3 spells CASSPILAGGGGTDTQYF. In nucleotides, the CDR3 is TGTGCCAGCAGTCCGATTTTAGCGGGGGGCGGGGGAACAGATACGCAGTATTTT.